Following are 22 T cell receptor beta chains from one sample sequenced in a study of T cell repertoires in cytomegalovirus infection. TCRdb redid the calling of the reads with MiXCR, one entry per CDR3 protein. The table records more than 650,000 distinct CDR3 sequences, about a third of them present only once. The sample comprised PBMCs. The receptors originated from a human donor in good health (CMV status not recorded). Some clones in this sample may be carry-over from other donors' samples.

The genes are TRBV7-9 and TRBJ2-3, with TRBD2 identical over 7 bases. The CDR3 sequence is 14 residues long. CDR1 SEHNR and CDR2 FQNEAQ come from the germline V gene (reference sequence). J was trimmed by 6 bases and V by 3 bases; bases with no gene match: 6. DNA for the CDR3: TGTGCCAGCAGCTTCTTCGCGGGGGTGGATACGCAGTATTTT. Its protein product is CASSFFAGVDTQYF.

This clonotype has just a few counts. The rearrangement links TRBV29-1 to TRBJ2-7; unclear D gene. The CDR3 sequence is 13 residues long. V lost 6 bases to trimming and J lost 1 base, with 13 bases between them. Germline values: CDR1 SQVTM, CDR2 ANQGSEA. The CDR3 coding sequence is TGCAGCGTAAGAGGTACAGAATCCTACGAGCAGTACTTC. Translated, it gives CSVRGTESYEQYF.

This clonotype was found a few times. V usage is TRBV27 and J usage is TRBJ2-7; D gene unclear. Per the germline V gene, CDR1 is MNHEY and CDR2 is SMNVEV (reference sequence). Trimming pared 5 bases from V and 7 bases from J, leaving 15 bases between. This CDR3 region has 13 residues. CDR3: CASSLRTSWEQYF. The CDR3 DNA reads TGTGCCAGCAGTCTTCGGACCTCTTGGGAGCAGTACTTC.

There are many counts of this clonotype. The gene calls are TRBV6-1 and TRBJ1-5; 7 bases line up with TRBD1. Germline V CDR1 and CDR2: MNHNS, SASEGT. The CDR3 extends over 15 amino acids. V dropped 4 bases and J dropped 6; count of bases not matched to a gene: 9. This CDR3 reads CASSGRQGMGQPQHF. CDR3 in DNA: TGTGCCAGCAGTGGAAGACAGGGTATGGGTCAGCCCCAGCATTTT.

This clonotype came up a few times. The chain carries TRBV6-2 or TRBV6-3 and TRBJ2-3; a possible D gene is TRBD2 (6 bases). The germline V gene encodes CDR1 MNHEY and CDR2 SVGEGT. The CDR3 loop spans 16 amino acids. Trimming left V 2 bases short and J 4 bases short, with 16 bases between. The CDR3 coding sequence is TGTGCCAGCAGTTACCCACTCGCGGGATTCGCAGATACGCAGTATTTT. This codes for CASSYPLAGFADTQYF.

Of note for this clonotype: A much larger clone differs by one base, so this may be a read error. V usage is TRBV7-6 and J usage is TRBJ2-7; 7 nucleotides match TRBD1. This CDR3 comprises 16 residues. V shed 2 bases and J 5 bases; nucleotides not matched to a gene: 12. Germline V gives CDR1 SGHVS, CDR2 FNYEAQ. The chain's CDR3 is CASSLSELGTVHEQYF. The CDR3 region has the DNA TGTGCCAGCAGCTTATCTGAGCTCGGGACAGTCCACGAGCAGTACTTC.

The genes are TRBV6-1 and TRBJ2-7; 9 nucleotides align to TRBD1. With 5 bases clipped from V and 6 bases from J, the junction kept 8 bases outside the gene matches. This CDR3 region has 14 residues. The germline CDR1 and CDR2 sequences are MNHNS and SASEGT. Here the CDR3 reads CASSTSGTGREQYF. The CDR3 DNA reads TGTGCCAGCAGTACCTCCGGGACAGGGCGCGAGCAGTACTTC.

This chain joins TRBV5-6 and TRBJ2-7; 10 nucleotides agree with TRBD1. With 3 bases clipped from V and 5 bases from J, the junction kept 11 bases outside the gene matches. The length of the CDR3 is 16 residues. Germline V gene data show CDR1 as SGHDT and CDR2 as YYEEEE. Here the CDR3 reads CASSWWSGTGVNEQYF. The CDR3 DNA follows: TGTGCCAGCAGCTGGTGGAGTGGGACAGGGGTAAACGAGCAGTACTTC.

This clonotype was recorded many times. This sequence joins TRBV7-2 and TRBJ2-7; TRBD2 aligns across 11 bases. The V and J ends lost 4 bases and 6 bases, in that order; junction bases with no gene match: 5. The CDR3 is 14 amino acids. Per the germline V gene, CDR1 is SGHTA and CDR2 is FQGNSA. The CDR3 DNA is TGTGCCAGCAGCTCTACTAGCGGGAGACTCGAGCAGTACTTC. Amino acid sequence: CASSSTSGRLEQYF.

The chain carries TRBV30 and TRBJ1-2, with 8 bases aligning to TRBD1. Trimming at V came to 1 base and at J to 6 bases, leaving 4 bases not matched to a gene. The CDR3 sequence is 13 residues long. CDR1 is GTSNPN, CDR2 SVGIG, per germline (reference sequence). The CDR3 spells CAWSETGDNGYTF. In nucleotides, the CDR3 is TGTGCCTGGAGTGAGACAGGGGACAATGGCTACACCTTC.

The chain is built from TRBV5-1 and TRBJ2-1; possibly TRBD2 for D (7 bases). Germline CDR1 is SGHRS and CDR2 is YFSETQ. Trimming shortened V by 0 bases and J by 6 bases, and 10 bases separated the two germline ends. The CDR3 contains 14 residues. CDR3 DNA: TGCGCCAGCAGCTTGGGCGGGGGCTCCAATGAGCAGTTCTTC. Amino acids: CASSLGGGSNEQFF.

This clonotype was detected a few times. The chain is built from TRBV2 and TRBJ1-6; a weak D match, TRBD1 (5 bases). Germline CDR1 is SNHLY and CDR2 is FYNNEI. The CDR3 has 15 residues. The ends were cut back, 6 bases at V and 11 bases at J, with 20 bases in the middle. This chain's CDR3 is CASSQGTARMAPLHF. The CDR3 region has the DNA TGTGCCAGCAGCCAAGGGACGGCCCGAATGGCACCCCTCCACTTT. The whole variable domain, remainder taken from reference TRBV2 and TRBJ1-6, is EPEVTQTPSHQVTQMGQEVILRCVPISNHLYFYWYRQILGQKVEFLVSFYNNEISEKSEIFDDQFSVERPDGSNFTLKIRSTKLEDSAMYFCASSQGTARMAPLHFGNGTRLTVT.

The rearrangement uses TRBV28 and TRBJ2-7; D is unresolved. Germline loops: CDR1 MDHEN, CDR2 SYDVKM. V lost 5 bases, J lost 7 bases, and 15 bases lay in between. The CDR3 totals 13 residues. DNA for the CDR3: TGTGCCAGCAGTCTATACGGTTTGGTAGAGCAGTACTTC. It yields the protein CASSLYGLVEQYF.

The chain uses TRBV5-6 and TRBJ1-5; TRBD1 aligns across 11 bases. This CDR3 is 14 amino acids long. Unmatched junction bases numbered 2, after V lost 2 bases and J lost 7 bases. CDR1 and CDR2 (germline): SGHDT, YYEEEE. This chain's CDR3 is CASSFGQGAQPQHF. The CDR3 DNA is TGTGCCAGCAGCTTCGGACAGGGGGCGCAGCCCCAGCATTTT.

This clonotype was detected ten times or more. The chain employs TRBV12-3 or TRBV12-4 and TRBJ1-3; D possibly corresponds to TRBD1 (6 bases). The ends were cut back, 5 bases at V and 6 bases at J, with 11 bases in the middle. The CDR3 runs 13 residues. In DNA form, the CDR3 reads TGTGCCAGCAGTCCCGACAGGACAAACACCATATATTTT. Residues: CASSPDRTNTIYF.

The rearrangement links TRBV19 to TRBJ2-3, with D tentatively TRBD2 (6 bases). CDR3 size: 13 residues. Germline V gene data show CDR1 as LNHDA and CDR2 as SQIVND (reference sequence). CDR3 protein: CATAAGLTDTQYF. The CDR3 DNA sequence: TGTGCTACGGCCGCGGGACTCACAGATACGCAGTATTTT.

The chain is built from TRBV2 and TRBJ2-1; no firm D call. V lost 2 bases and J 0 bases, leaving 8 bases between the germline ends. This CDR3 region has 15 residues. Germline-derived CDR1 and CDR2 are SNHLY and FYNNEI. The CDR3 sequence is CASSERRSSYNEQFF. CDR3 DNA sequence: TGTGCCAGCAGTGAACGCCGGAGCTCCTACAATGAGCAGTTCTTC.

This clonotype was seen ten or more times. The chain carries TRBV7-3 and TRBJ1-1, with D possibly TRBD1 on 6 matching bases. CDR3 length equals 17 residues. Germline CDR1 reads SGHTA; CDR2 reads FQGTGA. V lost 2 bases, J lost 6 bases, and 22 bases lay in between. The CDR3 is CASSLGGPGWGRAEAFF. The CDR3 region has the DNA TGTGCCAGCAGCTTAGGGGGGCCTGGTTGGGGTAGGGCTGAAGCTTTCTTT.

The gene calls are TRBV7-9 and TRBJ2-1, with 9 bases fitting TRBD1. Germline V gives CDR1 SEHNR, CDR2 FQNEAQ (reference sequence). V lost 11 bases to trimming and J lost 6 bases; unmatched junction nucleotides: 26. The CDR3 loop spans 19 amino acids. CDR3 bases: TGTGCCGATGGTGACCTTCCGGGACAGGGAAAGGTAGCGGGCAATGAGCAGTTCTTC. Residues: CADGDLPGQGKVAGNEQFF.

The chain couples TRBV20-1 to TRBJ1-1, with D maybe TRBD1 (5 bases). Trimming left V 6 bases short and J 0 bases short, with 17 bases between. Per germline, CDR1 DFQATT and CDR2 SNEGSKA (reference sequence). There are 15 residues in the CDR3. CDR3 coding DNA: TGCAGTGCGGAACAACGAGGGGAAGTGAACACTGAAGCTTTCTTT. Residues: CSAEQRGEVNTEAFF.

The chain couples TRBV28 to TRBJ1-5, with D tentatively TRBD1 (6 bases). The germline V gene has CDR1 MDHEN and CDR2 SYDVKM. The V and J ends lost 5 bases and 4 bases respectively, with 18 bases between them. The CDR3 has 16 amino acids. The CDR3 spells CASSRNSGGGNQPQHF. As DNA, the CDR3 is TGTGCCAGCAGTCGGAACTCGGGAGGGGGGAATCAGCCCCAGCATTTT.

This clonotype was picked up a small number of times. V is TRBV5-1 and J is TRBJ1-6; TRBD1 might be the D (6 bases). V lost 3 bases, J lost 7 bases, and 14 bases lay in between. The germline V gene encodes CDR1 SGHRS and CDR2 YFSETQ. The CDR3 is 15 residues long. DNA of the CDR3: TGCGCCAGCAGCTGGGGGGCCCTGGAGAATTCACCCCTCCACTTT. It yields the protein CASSWGALENSPLHF.